The 13 T cell receptor beta chains below all came from one sample that was sequenced in a study of HIV-infected patients and healthy controls. Whole blood was used without fractionation, so all unsorted peripheral T cells were included. Reverse transcription used approximately 500 ng RNA and constant-region primers for alpha and beta. Each of the alpha and beta chains got its own library through chain-specific third strand synthesis with indices. MiXCR, applied by TCRdb to the 5' RACE reads, yields one record per CDR3 protein. This sample has 13,000 or so distinct CDR3 sequences, with roughly a tenth found just once. Sequencing input: blood. Every receptor here comes from an adult in good health.

This clonotype was detected many times. Mismatch with germline at one junction end may stem from a read error. This chain connects TRBV7-9 to TRBJ2-7; 11 nucleotides align to TRBD2. The CDR3 has 17 amino acids. Germline V CDR1 and CDR2: SEHNR, FQNEAQ (reference sequence). Written as DNA, the CDR3 is TGTGCCAGCAGCTCCCAATCGGGACTAGCGGAGTTCTACGGGCAGTACTTC. Residues: CASSSQSGLAEFYGQYF.

This clonotype was seen repeatedly, ten times or more. The chain has TRBV29-1 and TRBJ2-3; D is perhaps TRBD2 (5 bases). This CDR3 has 13 amino acids. Germline CDR1 SQVTM, CDR2 ANQGSEA. Trimming removed 5 bases from V and 1 base from J, with 10 bases in between. CDR3 in DNA: TGCAGCGTTACCGGAGGTGGCACAGATACGCAGTATTTT. It is translated as CSVTGGGTDTQYF.

This clonotype is medium-sized (0.01 to 0.1%). The chain joins TRBV6-5 to TRBJ2-7; 8 bases fit TRBD2. V lost 3 bases and J lost 2; bases outside the gene matches: 6. The V gene's germline CDR1 is MNHEY and CDR2 SVGAGI. CDR3 length equals 15 residues. The CDR3 here is CASSYSAGAPYEQYF. In DNA, the CDR3 is TGTGCCAGCAGTTATTCAGCGGGAGCGCCCTACGAGCAGTACTTC.

This clonotype has at least ten counts. The rearrangement uses TRBV5-1 and TRBJ1-3; D not certain. The CDR3 is made up of 16 amino acids. In germline, CDR1 is SGHRS, CDR2 YFSETQ. V shed 1 base and J shed 0 bases, with 11 bases lying between them. CDR3: CASSLSGPNSGNTIYF. Written as DNA, the CDR3 is TGCGCCAGCAGCTTGTCTGGACCGAACTCTGGAAACACCATATATTTT. Drawing the rest from reference TRBV5-1 and TRBJ1-3, the complete variable domain is KAGVTQTPRYLIKTRGQQVTLSCSPISGHRSVSWYQQTPGQGLQFLFEYFSETQRNKGNFPGRFSGRQFSNSRSEMNVSTLELGDSALYLCASSLSGPNSGNTIYFGEGSWLTVV.

This clonotype was counted between two and nine times. The V call is TRBV20-1, the J call TRBJ2-1, with 12 bases matching TRBD2. V trimming: 5 bases; J trimming: 1 base; junction bases outside the gene matches: 9. The CDR3 sequence is 17 residues long. The V gene's germline CDR1 is DFQATT and CDR2 SNEGSKA (reference sequence). The CDR3 loop is CSAGSGTSGLSYNEQFF. CDR3 DNA: TGCAGTGCTGGGTCCGGGACTAGCGGGCTTTCCTACAATGAGCAGTTCTTC.

This clonotype came up once. A much larger clone differs from this one at a single base, so this may be a read error. The chain uses TRBV7-2 and TRBJ1-2; D unresolved. This CDR3 is 15 amino acids long. Germline V gene data show CDR1 as SGHTA and CDR2 as FQGNSA. CDR3: CASSPSTQAKYGYTF. The CDR3 nucleotides are TGTGCCAGCAGCCCCTCGACCCAAGCTAAATATGGCTACACCTTC.

A few counts support this clonotype. The gene calls are TRBV20-1 and TRBJ2-3; tentatively, D is TRBD2 (6 bases). The CDR3 contains 14 residues. The germline CDR1 and CDR2 sequences are DFQATT and SNEGSKA (reference sequence). Trimming took off 3 bases at V and 3 bases at J, with 13 bases between the two ends. The CDR3 region is CSASGIAATDTQYF. The CDR3 DNA is TGCAGTGCTAGTGGAATAGCGGCAACAGATACGCAGTATTTT.

CDR3 loop: CASSVTGQARFYEQYF. The CDR3 DNA is TGCGCCAGCAGTGTTACGGGGCAGGCAAGATTTTACGAGCAGTACTTC. This sequence joins TRBV5-1 and TRBJ2-7, with D perhaps matching TRBD1 or TRBD2 (5 bases each). The CDR3 is 16 residues long. Per germline, CDR1 SGHRS and CDR2 YFSETQ. V lost 5 bases and J lost 4, with 22 bases in between.

The chain combines TRBV2 with TRBJ1-1; TRBD1 might be the D (5 bases). The CDR3 length is 13 residues. V shed 7 bases and J shed 1 base, with 10 bases lying between them. From germline, CDR1 is SNHLY and CDR2 FYNNEI. The CDR3 DNA reads TGTGCCAGCAATAATGGGGCGAACACTGAAGCTTTCTTT. It is translated as CASNNGANTEAFF.

This chain uses TRBV29-1 with TRBJ1-1, with D hard to call. V lost 7 bases to trimming and J lost 6 bases, with 15 bases between them. The CDR3 loop spans 12 amino acids. Germline loops: CDR1 SQVTM, CDR2 ANQGSEA. The CDR3, as DNA: TGCAGCGCCGAAGGCGCAATCGCTGAAGCTTTCTTT. Translated: CSAEGAIAEAFF.

Sample share makes this clonotype medium-sized. Here the CDR3 reads CASRLTSGGGDTQYF. The CDR3 nucleotides read TGTGCCAGCAGACTGACTAGCGGGGGAGGGGATACGCAGTATTTT. V and J are TRBV6-2 or TRBV6-3 and TRBJ2-3; 12 bases map to TRBD2. Germline loops: CDR1 MNHEY, CDR2 SVGEGT. CDR3 size: 15 residues. V lost 6 bases and J lost 6; bases outside the gene matches: 7.

This clonotype turned up a few times. V usage is TRBV20-1 and J usage is TRBJ2-1, with 10 positions matching TRBD2. J was trimmed by 3 bases and V by 1 base; bases with no gene match: 6. The length of the CDR3 is 16 residues. Germline CDR1 is DFQATT and CDR2 is SNEGSKA (reference sequence). CDR3 sequence (DNA): TGCAGTGCTAGAGTGAGCGGGAGGGCCCTCTACAATGAGCAGTTCTTC. Amino acids: CSARVSGRALYNEQFF.

This clonotype has only a few counts. The chain couples TRBV7-2 to TRBJ1-2, with 10 nucleotides matching TRBD1. Unmatched junction bases numbered 11, after V lost 1 base and J lost 6 bases. The CDR3 extends over 17 amino acids. CDR1 and CDR2 (germline): SGHTA, FQGNSA. This CDR3 is CASSLEIGGTGEDGYTF. The CDR3 region has the DNA TGTGCCAGCAGCTTAGAGATAGGTGGGACAGGGGAGGATGGCTACACCTTC.